A single TCR beta chain is shown here with its context. This sample is drawn from a study of blood T cell repertoires in COVID-19. Study-wide background: Samples representing acute and convalescent COVID-19 were sourced from the United States, Italy and Spain. T cells, B-cell-depleted T cells, or PBMCs provided the cDNA or gDNA that served as material.

Trimming removed 4 bases from V and 7 bases from J; junction bases left unmatched: 9. The CDR3 consists of 16 residues. Germline values: CDR1 LGHNA, CDR2 YSLEER. Authors' processing steps: Estimation of nucleated cell counts was performed using reference gene primer amplification. TCRdb's copy holds only in-frame clones and misses some; the assay was immunoSEQ multiplex PCR. V and J calls and clone size come straight from that table; D and trimming were deduced from the DNA. The data hold over 11,000 clones, with approximately 90% observed a single time. The TCR sequence derives from a human donor in a cohort sampled during active COVID-19. The sequenced sample consisted of peripheral blood. The rearrangement uses TRBV4-3 and TRBJ2-1; 11 bases map to TRBD1. CDR3 in DNA: TGCGCCAGCAGCCGTCAAATTGGACAGGGGGCGAATGAGCAGTTCTTC. This sequence encodes CASSRQIGQGANEQFF.